This T cell receptor beta chain came from a study of resident and recirculating memory T cells in vitiligo. Study findings and constraints: Vitiligo lesions lacked a unique dominant clone, and clonality varied. Sequences differed between biopsy sites and patients, suggesting private specificity.

Stable vitiligo meant no lesion change over the previous 6 months. Patients who had received treatment within the previous three months were excluded. The CDR3 consists of 16 residues. V lost 0 bases to trimming and J lost 3 bases; unmatched junction nucleotides: 6. CDR1 and CDR2 (germline): LGHNA, YSLEER. Measured with immunoSEQ multiplex PCR; TCRdb has only the in-frame clones, and not every one. Of 60,000 to 80,000 clones in the sample, 90% to 95% were seen once. Of note for this clone: Its antigen remains unknown.

Material: blood. The sequence came from a male donor with vitiligo. This sequence joins TRBV4-3 and TRBJ2-7; TRBD1 aligns across 9 bases. CDR3 DNA sequence: TGCGCCAGCAGCCAAGATCTTCGGGACAGGGTCTACGAGCAGTACTTC. Translated, it gives CASSQDLRDRVYEQYF.